This record looks at one T cell receptor beta chain sequence and its context. The method was immunoSEQ multiplex PCR; TCRdb's version includes in-frame clones alone and lacks a portion of them. The table has more than 2,000,000 clones, 80% to 95% seen once. The data originate from a study of shared clonotypes between healthy human individuals. Healthy and HIV-negative, the adult donors had no recent acute infections or vaccinations. This CDR3 is built from 13 residues. Germline values: CDR1 SGHRS, CDR2 YFSETQ. The J segment lost 8 bases and the V segment lost 5 bases, leaving 6 bases of the junction unmatched.

This sequence originates from a man aged 18 to 30 in good health. Some clones in this sample may be carry-over from other donors' samples. Source material: naive CD4+ T cells from PBMCs. Regarding subset: CD45RA+ positively selected. The chain combines TRBV5-1 with TRBJ1-4; TRBD1 matches at 7 bases. The CDR3: CASSPGTVEKLFF. Written as DNA, the CDR3 is TGCGCCAGCAGTCCCGGGACAGTCGAAAAACTGTTTTTT.